This note documents a single T cell receptor beta chain sequence. The sample comes from a study of PD-L1 blockade in urothelial cancer. The time point: peripheral blood 6 weeks after treatment start. Templates that were synthetic TCR analogs were spiked into each PCR. The repertoire was sequenced with immunoSEQ multiplex PCR; TCRdb's copy has only in-frame clones and lacks some. Altogether tens of thousands of clones are present, around 85% being singletons, with the ten largest covering 1.9%. The source material was PBMCs, sampled around atezolizumab (anti-PD-L1) treatment. The TCR originated in a man aged 50 to 59 with urothelial cancer.

CDR3 protein: CASSSTPGSYGYTF. Here the CDR3 DNA reads TGTGCCAGCAGTTCAACCCCCGGGAGCTATGGCTACACCTTC. The chain has TRBV25-1 and TRBJ1-2; D remains ambiguous. V lost 5 bases to trimming and J lost 4 bases, with 14 bases between them. The CDR3 runs 14 residues. Per germline, CDR1 MGHDK and CDR2 SYGVNS.